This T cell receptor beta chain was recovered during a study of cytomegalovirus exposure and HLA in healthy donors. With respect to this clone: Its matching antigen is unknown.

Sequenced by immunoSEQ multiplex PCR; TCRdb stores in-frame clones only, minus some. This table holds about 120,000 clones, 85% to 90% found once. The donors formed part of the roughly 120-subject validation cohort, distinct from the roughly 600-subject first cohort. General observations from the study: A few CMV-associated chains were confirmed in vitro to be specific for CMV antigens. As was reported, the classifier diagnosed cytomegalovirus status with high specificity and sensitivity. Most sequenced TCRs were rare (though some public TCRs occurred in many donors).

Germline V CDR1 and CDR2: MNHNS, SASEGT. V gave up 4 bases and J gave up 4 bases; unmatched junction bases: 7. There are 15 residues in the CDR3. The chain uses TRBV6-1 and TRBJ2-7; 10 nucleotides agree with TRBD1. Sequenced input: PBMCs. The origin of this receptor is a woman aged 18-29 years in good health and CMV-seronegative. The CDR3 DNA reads TGTGCCAGCAGTGCCCTCGGGACAGGGGAGTACGAGCAGTACTTC. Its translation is CASSALGTGEYEQYF.